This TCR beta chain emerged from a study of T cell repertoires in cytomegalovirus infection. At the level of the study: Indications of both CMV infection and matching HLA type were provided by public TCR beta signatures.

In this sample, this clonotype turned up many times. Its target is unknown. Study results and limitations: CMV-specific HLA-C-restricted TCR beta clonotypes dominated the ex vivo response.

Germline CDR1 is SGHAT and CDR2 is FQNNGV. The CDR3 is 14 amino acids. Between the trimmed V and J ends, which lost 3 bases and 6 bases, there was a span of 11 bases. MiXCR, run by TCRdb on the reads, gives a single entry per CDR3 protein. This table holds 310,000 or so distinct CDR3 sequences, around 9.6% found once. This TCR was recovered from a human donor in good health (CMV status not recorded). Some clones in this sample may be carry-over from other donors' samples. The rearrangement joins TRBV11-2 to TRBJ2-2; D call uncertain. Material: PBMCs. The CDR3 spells CASSFFPLAGELFF. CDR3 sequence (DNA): TGTGCCAGCAGCTTTTTCCCTTTAGCCGGGGAGCTGTTTTTT.